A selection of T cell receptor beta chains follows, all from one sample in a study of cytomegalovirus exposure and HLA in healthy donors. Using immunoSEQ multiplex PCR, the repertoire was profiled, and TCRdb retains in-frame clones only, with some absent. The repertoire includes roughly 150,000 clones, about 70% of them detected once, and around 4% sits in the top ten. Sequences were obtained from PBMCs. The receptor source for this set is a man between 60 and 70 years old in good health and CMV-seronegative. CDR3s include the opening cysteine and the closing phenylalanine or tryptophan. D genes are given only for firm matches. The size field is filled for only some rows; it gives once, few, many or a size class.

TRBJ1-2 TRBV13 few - CASSLVAGERDGYTF TGTGCCAGCAGCTTAGTCGCAGGGGAACGAGATGGCTACACCTTC
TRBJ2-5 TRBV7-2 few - CASSFSPNQETQYF TGTGCCAGCAGCTTTTCCCCAAATCAAGAGACCCAGTACTTC
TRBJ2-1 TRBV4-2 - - CASSREGQGRDEQFF TGTGCCAGCAGCCGAGAGGGCCAGGGCAGGGATGAGCAGTTCTTC
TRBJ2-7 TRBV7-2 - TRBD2 CASSSTSGGAYEQYF TGTGCCAGCAGCTCAACTAGCGGGGGGGCCTACGAGCAGTACTTC
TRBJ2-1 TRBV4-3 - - CASSQDLGGVGHNEQFF TGCGCCAGCAGCCAAGATTTGGGGGGAGTTGGCCACAATGAGCAGTTCTTC
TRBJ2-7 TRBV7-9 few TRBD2 CASSLALLAGDEQYF TGTGCCAGCAGCTTAGCCTTACTAGCGGGAGACGAGCAGTACTTC
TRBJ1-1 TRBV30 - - CAWSLAGTEAFF TGTGCCTGGAGTCTGGCGGGCACTGAAGCTTTCTTT
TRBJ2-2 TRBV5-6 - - CASSLVWSAGELFF TGTGCCAGCAGCTTGGTTTGGAGTGCCGGGGAGCTGTTTTTT
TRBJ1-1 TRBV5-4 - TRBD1 CASSLRQGQNTEAFF TGTGCCAGCAGCCTAAGACAGGGGCAGAACACTGAAGCTTTCTTT
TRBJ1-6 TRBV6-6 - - CATSGDNSPLHF TGTGCCACCTCCGGGGATAATTCACCCCTCCACTTT
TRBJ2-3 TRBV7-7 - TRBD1 CASSSGQGAATDTQYF TGTGCTAGCAGCTCGGGACAGGGGGCCGCCACAGATACGCAGTATTTT
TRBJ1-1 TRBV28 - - CASSLDRTAPNTEAFF TGTGCCAGCAGTTTAGATCGGACAGCACCGAACACTGAAGCTTTCTTT
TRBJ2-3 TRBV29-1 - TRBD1 CSAYHRDSSTDTQYF TGCAGCGCTTACCACCGGGACAGCAGCACAGATACGCAGTATTTT
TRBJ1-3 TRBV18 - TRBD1 CASSRGDRTGNTIYF TGTGCCAGCTCACGCGGGGACAGAACTGGAAACACCATATATTTT
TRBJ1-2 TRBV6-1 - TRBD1 CASSEVGTGAGYGYTF TGTGCCAGCAGTGAAGTGGGGACAGGGGCCGGATATGGCTACACCTTC
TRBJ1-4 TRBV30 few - CAWSQRRTNEKLFF TGTGCCTGGAGTCAGAGGCGAACTAATGAAAAACTGTTTTTT
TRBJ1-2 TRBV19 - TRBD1 CATGRQGQLDRGGYTF TGTGCCACAGGACGGCAGGGGCAGTTGGACAGGGGCGGCTACACCTTC
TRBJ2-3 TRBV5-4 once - CASSLQVGTDTQYF TGTGCCAGCAGCTTGCAGGTGGGCACAGATACGCAGTATTTT
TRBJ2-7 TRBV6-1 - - CASSEEGTWADEQYF TGTGCCAGCAGTGAAGAAGGAACATGGGCAGACGAGCAGTACTTC
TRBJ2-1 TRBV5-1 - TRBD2 CASSVSGSGYNEQFF TGCGCCAGCAGTGTTAGCGGGAGTGGATACAATGAGCAGTTCTTC
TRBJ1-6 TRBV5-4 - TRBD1 CASSTRDRASNSPLHF TGTGCCAGCAGCACGCGGGACAGGGCTTCTAATTCACCCCTCCACTTT
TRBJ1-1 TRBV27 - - CASTITGSTEAFF TGTGCCAGCACTATTACAGGGTCCACTGAAGCTTTCTTT
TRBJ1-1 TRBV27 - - CASSRREGKNRDTEAFF TGTGCCAGCAGTCGCAGGGAGGGGAAGAATAGGGACACTGAAGCTTTCTTT
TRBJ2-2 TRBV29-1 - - CSVGGASNTGELFF TGCAGCGTTGGGGGAGCTTCGAACACCGGGGAGCTGTTTTTT
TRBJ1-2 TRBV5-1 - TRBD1 CASSLAQGAQILHGYTF TGCGCCAGCAGCTTGGCACAGGGGGCGCAGATTCTCCATGGCTACACCTTC
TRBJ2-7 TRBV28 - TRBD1 CASSTPGQGTYEQYF TGTGCCAGCAGTACGCCGGGACAGGGAACCTACGAGCAGTACTTC
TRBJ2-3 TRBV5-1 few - CASSLAPSSTDTQYF TGCGCCAGCAGCTTGGCTCCTTCTAGCACAGATACGCAGTATTTT